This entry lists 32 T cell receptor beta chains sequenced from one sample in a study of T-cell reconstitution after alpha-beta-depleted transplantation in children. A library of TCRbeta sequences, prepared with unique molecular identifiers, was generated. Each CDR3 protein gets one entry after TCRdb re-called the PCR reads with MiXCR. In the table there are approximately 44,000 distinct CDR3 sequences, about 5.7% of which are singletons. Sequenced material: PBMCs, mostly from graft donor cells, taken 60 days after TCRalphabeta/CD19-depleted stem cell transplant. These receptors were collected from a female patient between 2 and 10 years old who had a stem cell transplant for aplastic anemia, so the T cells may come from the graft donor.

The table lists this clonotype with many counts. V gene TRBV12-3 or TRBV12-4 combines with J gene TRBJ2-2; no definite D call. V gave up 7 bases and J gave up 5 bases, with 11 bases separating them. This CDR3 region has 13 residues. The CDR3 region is CASKSGWTGELFF. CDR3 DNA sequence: TGTGCCAGCAAGTCGGGTTGGACCGGGGAGCTGTTTTTT.

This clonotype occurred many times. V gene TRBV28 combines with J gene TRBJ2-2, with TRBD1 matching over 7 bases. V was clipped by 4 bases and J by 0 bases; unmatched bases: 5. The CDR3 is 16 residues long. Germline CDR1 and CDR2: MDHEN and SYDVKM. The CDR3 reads CASSSGQAANTGELFF. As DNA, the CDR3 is TGTGCCAGCAGTTCCGGACAGGCAGCGAACACCGGGGAGCTGTTTTTT.

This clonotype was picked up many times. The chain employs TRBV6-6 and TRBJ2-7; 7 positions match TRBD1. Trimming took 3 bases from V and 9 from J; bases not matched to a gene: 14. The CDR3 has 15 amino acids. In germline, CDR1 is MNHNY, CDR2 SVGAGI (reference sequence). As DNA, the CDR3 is TGTGCCAGCAGTTATCTAGGGGACAGTTATCCGGGGCAGTACTTC. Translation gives CASSYLGDSYPGQYF.

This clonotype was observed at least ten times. The CDR3 DNA reads as TGTGCCAGCAGCGCGCTAGAAACCATGGGACGGGACGAGCAGTACTTC. It yields the protein CASSALETMGRDEQYF. This chain links TRBV9 with TRBJ2-7; tentatively, D is TRBD1 or TRBD2 (5 bases each). The germline V gene has CDR1 SGDLS and CDR2 YYNGEE. The CDR3 runs 16 residues. The V and J ends lost 3 bases and 5 bases respectively, with 21 bases between them.

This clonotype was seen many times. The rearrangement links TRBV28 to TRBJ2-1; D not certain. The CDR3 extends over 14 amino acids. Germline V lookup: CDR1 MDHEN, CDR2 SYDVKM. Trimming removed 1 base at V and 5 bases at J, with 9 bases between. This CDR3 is CASSLSPANNEQFF. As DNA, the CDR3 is TGTGCCAGCAGTTTATCCCCAGCCAACAATGAGCAGTTCTTC.

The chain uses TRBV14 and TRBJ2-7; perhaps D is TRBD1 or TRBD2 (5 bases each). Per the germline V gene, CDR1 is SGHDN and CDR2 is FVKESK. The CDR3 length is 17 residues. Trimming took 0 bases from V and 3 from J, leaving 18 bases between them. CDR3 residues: CASSQDPWGNSIYEQYF. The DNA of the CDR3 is TGTGCCAGCAGCCAAGATCCCTGGGGGAATAGCATCTACGAGCAGTACTTC.

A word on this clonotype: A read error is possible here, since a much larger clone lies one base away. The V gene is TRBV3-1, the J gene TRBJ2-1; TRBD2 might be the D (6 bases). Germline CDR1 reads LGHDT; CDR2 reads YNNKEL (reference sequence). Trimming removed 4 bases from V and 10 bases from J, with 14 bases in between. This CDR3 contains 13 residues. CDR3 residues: CASSRRTSKEQFF. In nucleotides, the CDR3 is TGTGCCAGCAGCCGCCGTACTAGCAAAGAGCAGTTCTTC.

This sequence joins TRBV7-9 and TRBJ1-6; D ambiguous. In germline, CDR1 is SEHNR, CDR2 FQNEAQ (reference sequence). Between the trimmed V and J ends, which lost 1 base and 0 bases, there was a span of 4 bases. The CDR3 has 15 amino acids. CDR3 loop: CASSLDSSYNSPLHF. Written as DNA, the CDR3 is TGTGCCAGCAGCTTAGACAGCTCCTATAATTCACCCCTCCACTTT. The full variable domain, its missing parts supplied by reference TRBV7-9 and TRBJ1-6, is DTGVSQNPRHKITKRGQNVTFRCDPISEHNRLYWYRQTLGQGPEFLTYFQNEAQLEKSRLLSDRFSAERPKGSFSTLEIQRTEQGDSAMYLCASSLDSSYNSPLHFGNGTRLTVT.

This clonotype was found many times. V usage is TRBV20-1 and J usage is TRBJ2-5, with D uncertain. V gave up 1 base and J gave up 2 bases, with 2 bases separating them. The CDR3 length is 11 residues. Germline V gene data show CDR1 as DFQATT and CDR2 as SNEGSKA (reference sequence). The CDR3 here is CSARGQETQYF. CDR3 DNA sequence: TGCAGTGCTAGAGGGCAAGAGACCCAGTACTTC.

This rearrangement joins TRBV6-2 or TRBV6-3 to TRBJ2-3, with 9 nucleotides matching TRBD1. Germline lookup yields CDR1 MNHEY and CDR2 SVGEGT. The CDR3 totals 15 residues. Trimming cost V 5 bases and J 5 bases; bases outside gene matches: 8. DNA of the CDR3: TGTGCCAGCAGTCGCCGGACAGGGGTGAGAGATACGCAGTATTTT. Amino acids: CASSRRTGVRDTQYF.

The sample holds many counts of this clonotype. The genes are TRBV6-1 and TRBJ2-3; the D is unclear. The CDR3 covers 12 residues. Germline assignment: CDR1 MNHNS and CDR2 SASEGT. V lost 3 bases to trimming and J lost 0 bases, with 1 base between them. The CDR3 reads CASSDSTDTQYF. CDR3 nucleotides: TGTGCCAGCAGTGACAGCACAGATACGCAGTATTTT.

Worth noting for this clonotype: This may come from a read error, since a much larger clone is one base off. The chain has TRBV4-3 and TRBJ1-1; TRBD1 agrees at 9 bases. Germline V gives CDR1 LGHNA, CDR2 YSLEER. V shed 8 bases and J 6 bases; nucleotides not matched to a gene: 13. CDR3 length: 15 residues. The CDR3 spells CASGRTGEMDPEAFF. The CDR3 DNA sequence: TGCGCCAGCGGGCGGACAGGGGAAATGGACCCTGAAGCTTTCTTT.

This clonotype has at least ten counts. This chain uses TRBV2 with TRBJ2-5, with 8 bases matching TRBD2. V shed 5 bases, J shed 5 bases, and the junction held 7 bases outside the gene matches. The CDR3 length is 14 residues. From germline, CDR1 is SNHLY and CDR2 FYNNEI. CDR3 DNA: TGTGCCAGCAGTCCGGGGGGGCCGGAGGAGACCCAGTACTTC. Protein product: CASSPGGPEETQYF.

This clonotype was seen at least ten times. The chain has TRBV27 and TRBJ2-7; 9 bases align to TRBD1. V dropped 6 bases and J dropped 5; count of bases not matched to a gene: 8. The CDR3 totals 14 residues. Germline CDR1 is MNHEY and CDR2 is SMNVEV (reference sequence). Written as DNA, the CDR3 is TGTGCCAGCAGACGGACAGGGGCTAGAGACGAGCAGTACTTC. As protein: CASRRTGARDEQYF.

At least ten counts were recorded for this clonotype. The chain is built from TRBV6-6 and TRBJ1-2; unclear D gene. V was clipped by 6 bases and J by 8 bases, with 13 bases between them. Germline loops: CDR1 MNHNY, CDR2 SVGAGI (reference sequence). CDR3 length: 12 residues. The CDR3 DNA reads TGTGCCAGCAGCTCGACTAGGTTCGGCTACACCTTC. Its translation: CASSSTRFGYTF.

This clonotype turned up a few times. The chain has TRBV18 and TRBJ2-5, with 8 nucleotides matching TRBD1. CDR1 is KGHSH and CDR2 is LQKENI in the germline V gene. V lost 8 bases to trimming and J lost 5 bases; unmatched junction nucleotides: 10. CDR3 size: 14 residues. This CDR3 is CASTKDRGLETQYF. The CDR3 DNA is TGTGCCAGCACAAAAGACAGGGGCCTCGAGACCCAGTACTTC.

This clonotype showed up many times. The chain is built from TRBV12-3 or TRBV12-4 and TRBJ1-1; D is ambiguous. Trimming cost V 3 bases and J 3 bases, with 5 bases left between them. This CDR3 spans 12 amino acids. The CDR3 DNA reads TGTGCCAGCAGTTTGTGGGACACTGAAGCTTTCTTT. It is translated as CASSLWDTEAFF.

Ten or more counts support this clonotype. This CDR3 is CASSLRSGSAYNEQFF. The CDR3 nucleotides are TGCGCCAGCAGCTTGAGAAGCGGGAGTGCCTACAATGAGCAGTTCTTC. The chain joins TRBV5-1 to TRBJ2-1; TRBD2 agrees at 8 bases. With 1 base clipped from V and 2 bases from J, the junction kept 5 bases outside the gene matches. The CDR3 length is 16 residues. Germline V gives CDR1 SGHRS, CDR2 YFSETQ. Full variable domain (remainder filled in from reference TRBV5-1 and TRBJ2-1): KAGVTQTPRYLIKTRGQQVTLSCSPISGHRSVSWYQQTPGQGLQFLFEYFSETQRNKGNFPGRFSGRQFSNSRSEMNVSTLELGDSALYLCASSLRSGSAYNEQFFGPGTRLTVL.

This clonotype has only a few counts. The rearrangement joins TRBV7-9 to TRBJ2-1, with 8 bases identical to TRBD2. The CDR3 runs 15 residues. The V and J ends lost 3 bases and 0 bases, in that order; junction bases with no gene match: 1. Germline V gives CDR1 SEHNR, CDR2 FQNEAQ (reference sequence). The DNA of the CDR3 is TGTGCCAGCAGCTTCAGCGGGAGCTCCTACAATGAGCAGTTCTTC. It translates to CASSFSGSSYNEQFF.

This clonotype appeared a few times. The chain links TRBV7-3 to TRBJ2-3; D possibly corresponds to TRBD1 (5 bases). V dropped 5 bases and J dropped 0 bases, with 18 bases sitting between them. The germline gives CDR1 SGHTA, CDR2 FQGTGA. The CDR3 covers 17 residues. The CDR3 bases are TGTGCCAGCAGCCCTCGAGGTGGGGCAGCCAGCACAGATACGCAGTATTTT. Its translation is CASSPRGGAASTDTQYF. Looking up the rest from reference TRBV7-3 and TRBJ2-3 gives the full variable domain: GAGVSQTPSNKVTEKGKYVELRCDPISGHTALYWYRQSLGQGPEFLIYFQGTGAADDSGLPNDRFFAVRPEGSVSTLKIQRTERGDSAVYLCASSPRGGAASTDTQYFGPGTRLTVL.

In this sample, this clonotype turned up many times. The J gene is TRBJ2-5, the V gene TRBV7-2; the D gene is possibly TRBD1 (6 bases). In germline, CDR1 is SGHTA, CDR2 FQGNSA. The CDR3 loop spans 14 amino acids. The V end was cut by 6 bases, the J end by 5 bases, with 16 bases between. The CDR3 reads CASRLGPDRETQYF. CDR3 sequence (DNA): TGTGCCAGCAGACTCGGTCCCGACAGGGAGACCCAGTACTTC.

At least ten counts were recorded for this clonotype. CDR3 residues: CASSFTGFGEQYF. The CDR3 DNA reads as TGTGCCAGCAGCTTTACAGGGTTTGGGGAGCAGTACTTC. The chain is built from TRBV12-3 or TRBV12-4 and TRBJ2-7; TRBD1 is a possible D gene (6 bases). This CDR3 is 13 amino acids long. Between the trimmed V and J ends, which lost 6 bases and 7 bases, there was a span of 16 bases.

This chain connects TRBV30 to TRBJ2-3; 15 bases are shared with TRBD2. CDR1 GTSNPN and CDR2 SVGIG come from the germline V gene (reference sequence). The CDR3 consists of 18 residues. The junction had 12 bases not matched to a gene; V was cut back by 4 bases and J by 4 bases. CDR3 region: CAWTSGRTSGRGADTQYF. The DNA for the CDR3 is TGTGCCTGGACCAGTGGAAGGACTAGCGGGAGGGGAGCAGATACGCAGTATTTT.

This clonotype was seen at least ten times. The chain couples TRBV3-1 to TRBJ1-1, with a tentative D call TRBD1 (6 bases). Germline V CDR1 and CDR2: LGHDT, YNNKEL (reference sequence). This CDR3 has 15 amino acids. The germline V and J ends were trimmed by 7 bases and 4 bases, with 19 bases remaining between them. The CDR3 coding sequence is TGTGCCAGCACCCTGGCGGGGGCGCGGAGCACTGAAGCTTTCTTT. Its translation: CASTLAGARSTEAFF.

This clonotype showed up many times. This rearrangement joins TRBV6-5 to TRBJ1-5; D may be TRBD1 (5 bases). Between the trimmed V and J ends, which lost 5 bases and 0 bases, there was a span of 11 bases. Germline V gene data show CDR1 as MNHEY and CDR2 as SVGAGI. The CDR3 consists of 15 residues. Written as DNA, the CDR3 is TGTGCCAGCAGTGCGCGGGGGGGTAGCAATCAGCCCCAGCATTTT. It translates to CASSARGGSNQPQHF.

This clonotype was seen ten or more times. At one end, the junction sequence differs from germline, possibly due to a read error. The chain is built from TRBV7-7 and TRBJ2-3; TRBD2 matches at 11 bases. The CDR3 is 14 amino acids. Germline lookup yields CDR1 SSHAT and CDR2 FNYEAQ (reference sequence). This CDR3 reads CASSPGLAGDTQYF. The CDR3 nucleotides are TGTGCTAGCAGCCCCGGACTAGCGGGAGATACGCAGTATTTT.

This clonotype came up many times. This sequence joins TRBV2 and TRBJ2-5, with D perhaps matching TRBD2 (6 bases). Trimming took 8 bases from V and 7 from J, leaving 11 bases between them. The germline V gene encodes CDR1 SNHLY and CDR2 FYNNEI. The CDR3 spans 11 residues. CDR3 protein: CASETRVTQYF. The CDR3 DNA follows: TGTGCCAGCGAGACTAGGGTGACCCAGTACTTC.

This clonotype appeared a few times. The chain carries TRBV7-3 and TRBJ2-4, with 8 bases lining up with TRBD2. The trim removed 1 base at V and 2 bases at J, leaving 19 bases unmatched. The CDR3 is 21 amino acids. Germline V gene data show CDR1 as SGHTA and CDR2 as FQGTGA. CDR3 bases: TGTGCCAGCAGCTTAATTGAGTGGACAGAGGTTCGGGAGGGGACCAAAAACATTCAGTACTTC. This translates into CASSLIEWTEVREGTKNIQYF.

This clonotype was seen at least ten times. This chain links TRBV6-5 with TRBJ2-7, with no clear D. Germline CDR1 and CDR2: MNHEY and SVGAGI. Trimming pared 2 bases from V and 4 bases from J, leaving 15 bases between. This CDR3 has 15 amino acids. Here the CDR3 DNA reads TGTGCCAGCAGTTACGGCAGCCCCCTCGGATACGAGCAGTACTTC. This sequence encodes CASSYGSPLGYEQYF.

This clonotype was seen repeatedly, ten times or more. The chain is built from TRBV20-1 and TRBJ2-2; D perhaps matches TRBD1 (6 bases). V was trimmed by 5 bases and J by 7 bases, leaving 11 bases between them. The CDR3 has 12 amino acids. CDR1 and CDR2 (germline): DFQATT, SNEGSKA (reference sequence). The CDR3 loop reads CSAFNRVGELFF. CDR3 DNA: TGCAGTGCTTTTAACAGGGTCGGGGAGCTGTTTTTT.

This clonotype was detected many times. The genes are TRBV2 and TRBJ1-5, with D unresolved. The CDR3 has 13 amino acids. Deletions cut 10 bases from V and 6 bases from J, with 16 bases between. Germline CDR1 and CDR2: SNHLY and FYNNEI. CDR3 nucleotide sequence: TGTGCCACCTCCGGGGAACGCAGTCAGCCCCAGCATTTT. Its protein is CATSGERSQPQHF.

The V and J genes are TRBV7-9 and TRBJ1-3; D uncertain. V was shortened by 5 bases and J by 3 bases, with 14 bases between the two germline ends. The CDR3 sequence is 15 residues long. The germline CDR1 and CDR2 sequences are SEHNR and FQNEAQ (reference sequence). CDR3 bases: TGTGCCAGCAGCCCCCCTTTCGAGGGTGGAAACACCATATATTTT. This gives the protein CASSPPFEGGNTIYF.